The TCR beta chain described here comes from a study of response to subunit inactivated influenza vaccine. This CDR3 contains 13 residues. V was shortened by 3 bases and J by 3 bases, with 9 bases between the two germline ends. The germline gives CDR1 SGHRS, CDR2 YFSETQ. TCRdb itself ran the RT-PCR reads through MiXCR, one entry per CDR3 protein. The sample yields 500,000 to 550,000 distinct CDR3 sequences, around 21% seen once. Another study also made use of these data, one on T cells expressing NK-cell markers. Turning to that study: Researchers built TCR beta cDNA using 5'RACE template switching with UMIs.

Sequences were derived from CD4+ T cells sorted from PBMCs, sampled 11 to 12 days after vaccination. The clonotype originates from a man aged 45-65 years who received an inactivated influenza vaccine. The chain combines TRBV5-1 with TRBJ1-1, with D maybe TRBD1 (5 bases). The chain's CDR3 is CASSWTTDTEAFF. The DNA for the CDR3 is TGCGCCAGCAGCTGGACGACAGACACTGAAGCTTTCTTT.